This T cell receptor beta chain was obtained from a study of T cell repertoires in cytomegalovirus infection. Turning to the study itself: Newly reported HLA-C-restricted and thoroughly characterized HLA-B-restricted CMV epitopes were employed.

In TCRdb, the reads were re-called with MiXCR into one record per CDR3 protein. Among roughly 920,000 distinct CDR3 sequences listed, approximately 32% were seen once. Trimming shortened V by 1 base and J by 5 bases, and 9 bases separated the two germline ends. From germline, CDR1 is MDHEN and CDR2 SYDVKM. This CDR3 is built from 13 residues. Note on this clonotype: Its antigen is as yet unknown.

The clonotype originates from a human donor in good health (CMV status not recorded). Some clones in this sample may be carry-over from other donors' samples. This rearrangement joins TRBV28 to TRBJ2-7; tentatively, D is TRBD1 (5 bases). Here the sequenced sample was cultured CD8+ T cells from PBMCs, taken from culture after CMV antigen stimulation. Here the CDR3 reads CASSLSTVHEQYV. The CDR3 coding sequence is TGTGCCAGCAGTTTATCGACAGTCCACGAGCAGTACGTC.